The 6 T cell receptor beta chains below all came from one sample that was sequenced in a study of cytomegalovirus exposure and HLA in healthy donors. Generated by immunoSEQ multiplex PCR, the TCRdb table keeps only in-frame clones and is missing some. The sample has about 250,000 clones, 87% seen once. The sample was PBMCs. Receptors originate from a man aged 18 to 30 in good health and CMV-seropositive.

The chain combines TRBV5-6 with TRBJ2-5, with D tentatively TRBD2 (5 bases). The germline CDR1 and CDR2 sequences are SGHDT and YYEEEE. The CDR3 loop spans 13 amino acids. Trimming removed 1 base from V and 5 bases from J, with 9 bases in between. CDR3: CASSLRWRETQYF. CDR3 DNA sequence: TGTGCCAGCAGCTTGAGGTGGAGGGAGACCCAGTACTTC.

This clone appeared a single time. The chain employs TRBV6-1 and TRBJ2-7, with no clear D. This CDR3 comprises 14 residues. Trimming shortened V by 2 bases and J by 6 bases, and 14 bases separated the two germline ends. Germline V CDR1 and CDR2: MNHNS, SASEGT. The CDR3 DNA is TGTGCCAGCAGTGAACTGATTCAGCTGGGCGAGCAGTACTTC. Its translation: CASSELIQLGEQYF.

As DNA, the CDR3 is TGTGCCAGCCATGTACCCGGTTTCACTGAAGCTTTCTTT. Translation: CASHVPGFTEAFF. The chain is built from TRBV19 and TRBJ1-1; unclear D gene. Germline assignment: CDR1 LNHDA and CDR2 SQIVND (reference sequence). The CDR3 spans 13 residues. Trimming removed 9 bases from V and 4 bases from J, with 15 bases in between. The full variable domain, rest sourced from reference TRBV19 and TRBJ1-1, is DGGITQSPKYLFRKEGQNVTLSCEQNLNHDAMYWYRQDPGQGLRLIYYSQIVNDFQKGDIAEGYSVSREKKESFPLTVTSAQKNPTAFYLCASHVPGFTEAFFGQGTRLTVV.

The rearrangement uses TRBV11-3 and TRBJ1-1, with 10 bases fitting TRBD1. The CDR3 has 13 residues. With 5 bases clipped from V and 6 bases from J, the junction kept 3 bases outside the gene matches. Looked up from germline, CDR1 is SGHNT and CDR2 is YENEEA. This chain's CDR3 is CASSLGQGAEAFF. The CDR3 nucleotides read TGTGCCAGCAGCCTCGGACAGGGGGCTGAAGCTTTCTTT.

This clone was counted a single time. The chain employs TRBV15 and TRBJ1-2, with D perhaps TRBD1 (5 bases). Germline V gene sequence: CDR1 LNHNV, CDR2 YYDKDF (reference sequence). V lost 1 base and J 5 bases, leaving 11 bases between the germline ends. CDR3 size: 14 residues. In nucleotides, the CDR3 is TGTGCCACCAGCAGAGTCGGGACCGAATATGGCTACACCTTC. Protein product: CATSRVGTEYGYTF.

The rearrangement links TRBV4-2 to TRBJ2-2, with D maybe TRBD2 (6 bases). The germline gives CDR1 LGHNA, CDR2 YNFKEQ. Trimming removed 4 bases at V and 4 bases at J, with 13 bases between. The CDR3 runs 15 residues. Here the CDR3 DNA reads TGTGCCAGCAGCCGAGGCGGGAAGGGCACCGGGGAGCTGTTTTTT. Translating gives CASSRGGKGTGELFF.